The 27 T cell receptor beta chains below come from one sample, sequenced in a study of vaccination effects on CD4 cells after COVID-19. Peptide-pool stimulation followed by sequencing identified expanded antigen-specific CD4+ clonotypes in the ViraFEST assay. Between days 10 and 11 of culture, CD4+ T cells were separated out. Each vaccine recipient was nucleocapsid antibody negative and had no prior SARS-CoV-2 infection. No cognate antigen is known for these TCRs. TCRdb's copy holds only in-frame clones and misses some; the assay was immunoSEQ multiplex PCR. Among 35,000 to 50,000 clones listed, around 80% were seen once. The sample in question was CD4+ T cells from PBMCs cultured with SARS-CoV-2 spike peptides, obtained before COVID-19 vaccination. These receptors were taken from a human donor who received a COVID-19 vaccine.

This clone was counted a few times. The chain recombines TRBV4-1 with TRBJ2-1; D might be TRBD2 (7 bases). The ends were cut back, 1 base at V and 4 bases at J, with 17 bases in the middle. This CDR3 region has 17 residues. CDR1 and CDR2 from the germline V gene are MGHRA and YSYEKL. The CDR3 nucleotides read TGCGCCAGCAGCCAAGGGTCGGCCGGGGGGCCATACAATGAGCAGTTCTTC. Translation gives CASSQGSAGGPYNEQFF.

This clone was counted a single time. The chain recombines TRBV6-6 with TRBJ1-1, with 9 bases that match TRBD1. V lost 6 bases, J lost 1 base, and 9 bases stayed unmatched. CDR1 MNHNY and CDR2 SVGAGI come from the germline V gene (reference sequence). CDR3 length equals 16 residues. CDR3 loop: CASSQQGARGNTEAFF. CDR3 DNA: TGTGCCAGCAGCCAACAGGGGGCGCGGGGGAACACTGAAGCTTTCTTT.

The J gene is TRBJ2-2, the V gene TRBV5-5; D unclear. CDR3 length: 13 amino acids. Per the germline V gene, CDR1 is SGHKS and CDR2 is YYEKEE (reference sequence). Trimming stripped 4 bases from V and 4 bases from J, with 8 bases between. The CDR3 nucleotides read TGTGCCAGCAGCCCCCTTGCCACCGGGGAGCTGTTTTTT. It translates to CASSPLATGELFF.

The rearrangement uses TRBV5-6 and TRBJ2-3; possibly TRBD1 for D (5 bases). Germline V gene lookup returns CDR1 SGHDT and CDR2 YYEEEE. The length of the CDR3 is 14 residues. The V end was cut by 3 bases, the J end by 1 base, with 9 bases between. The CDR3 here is CASSSMTGTDTQYF. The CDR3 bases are TGTGCCAGCAGCTCAATGACAGGCACAGATACGCAGTATTTT.

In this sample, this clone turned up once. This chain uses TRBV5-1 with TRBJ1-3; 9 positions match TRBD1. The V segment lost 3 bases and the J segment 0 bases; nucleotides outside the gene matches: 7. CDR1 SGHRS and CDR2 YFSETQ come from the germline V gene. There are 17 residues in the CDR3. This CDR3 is CASSYSGTGSSGNTIYF. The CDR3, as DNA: TGCGCCAGCAGCTACTCCGGGACAGGGTCCTCTGGAAACACCATATATTTT.

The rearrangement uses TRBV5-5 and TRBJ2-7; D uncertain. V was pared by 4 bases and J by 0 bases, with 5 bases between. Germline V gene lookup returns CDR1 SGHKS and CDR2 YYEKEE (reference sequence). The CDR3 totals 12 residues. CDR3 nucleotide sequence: TGTGCCAGCAGCGGCAGCTCCTACGAGCAGTACGTC. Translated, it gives CASSGSSYEQYV.

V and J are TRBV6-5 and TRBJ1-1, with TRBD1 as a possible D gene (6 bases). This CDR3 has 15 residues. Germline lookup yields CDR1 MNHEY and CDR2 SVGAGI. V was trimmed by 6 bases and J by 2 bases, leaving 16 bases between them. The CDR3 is CASRVDRTHNTEAFF. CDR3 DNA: TGTGCCAGCAGGGTAGACAGGACCCATAACACTGAAGCTTTCTTT.

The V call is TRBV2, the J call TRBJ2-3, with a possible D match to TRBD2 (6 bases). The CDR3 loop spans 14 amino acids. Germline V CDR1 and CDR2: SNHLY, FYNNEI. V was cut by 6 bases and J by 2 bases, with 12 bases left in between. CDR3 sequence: CASRGTPNTDTQYF. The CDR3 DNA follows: TGTGCCAGCAGAGGGACTCCGAACACAGATACGCAGTATTTT. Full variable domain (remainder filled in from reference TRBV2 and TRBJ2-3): EPEVTQTPSHQVTQMGQEVILRCVPISNHLYFYWYRQILGQKVEFLVSFYNNEISEKSEIFDDQFSVERPDGSNFTLKIRSTKLEDSAMYFCASRGTPNTDTQYFGPGTRLTVL.

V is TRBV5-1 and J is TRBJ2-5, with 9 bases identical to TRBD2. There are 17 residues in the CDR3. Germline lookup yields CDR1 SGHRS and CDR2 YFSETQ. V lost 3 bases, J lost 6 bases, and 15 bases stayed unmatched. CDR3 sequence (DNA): TGCGCCAGCAGCTCGATCCTGGCGGGGGGGTCGTCGAAGACCCAGTACTTC. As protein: CASSSILAGGSSKTQYF.

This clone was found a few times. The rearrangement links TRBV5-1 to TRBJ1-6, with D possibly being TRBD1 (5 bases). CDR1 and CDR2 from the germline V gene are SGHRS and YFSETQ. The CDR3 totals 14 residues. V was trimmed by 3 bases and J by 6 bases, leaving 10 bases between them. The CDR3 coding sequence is TGCGCCAGCAGCTCGGGGGATGGTAATTCACCCCTCCACTTT. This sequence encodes CASSSGDGNSPLHF.

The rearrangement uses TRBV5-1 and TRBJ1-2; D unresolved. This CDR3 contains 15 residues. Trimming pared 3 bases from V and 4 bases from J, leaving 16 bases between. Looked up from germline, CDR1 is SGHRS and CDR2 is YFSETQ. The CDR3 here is CASSSHPGNLYGYTF. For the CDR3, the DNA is TGCGCCAGCAGCTCTCACCCGGGGAACCTCTATGGCTACACCTTC.

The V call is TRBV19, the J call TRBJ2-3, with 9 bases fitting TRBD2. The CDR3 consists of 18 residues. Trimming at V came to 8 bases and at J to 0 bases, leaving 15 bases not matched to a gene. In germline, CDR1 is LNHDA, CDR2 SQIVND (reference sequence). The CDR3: CASRAGGYNPKSTDTQYF. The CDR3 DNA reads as TGTGCCAGTCGAGCGGGGGGATACAATCCGAAAAGCACAGATACGCAGTATTTT.

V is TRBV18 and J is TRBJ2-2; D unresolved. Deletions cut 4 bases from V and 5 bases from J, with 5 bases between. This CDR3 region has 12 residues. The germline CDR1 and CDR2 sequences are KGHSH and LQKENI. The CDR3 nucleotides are TGTGCCAGCTCACGGGATACCGGGGAGCTGTTTTTT. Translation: CASSRDTGELFF.

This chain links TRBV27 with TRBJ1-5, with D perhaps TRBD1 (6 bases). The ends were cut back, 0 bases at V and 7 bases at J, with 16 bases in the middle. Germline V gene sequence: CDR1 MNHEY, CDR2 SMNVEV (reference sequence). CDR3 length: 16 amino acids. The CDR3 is CASSLSRWQGSQPQHF. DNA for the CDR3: TGTGCCAGCAGTTTATCTCGCTGGCAGGGGAGCCAGCCCCAGCATTTT.

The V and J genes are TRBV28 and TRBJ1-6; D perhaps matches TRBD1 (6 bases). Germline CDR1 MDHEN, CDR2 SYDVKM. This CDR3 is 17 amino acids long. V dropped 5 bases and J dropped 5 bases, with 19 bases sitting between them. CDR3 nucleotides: TGTGCCAGCAGTCTTAGGGGTGGGGGCCCGGATAATTCACCCCTCCACTTT. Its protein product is CASSLRGGGPDNSPLHF.

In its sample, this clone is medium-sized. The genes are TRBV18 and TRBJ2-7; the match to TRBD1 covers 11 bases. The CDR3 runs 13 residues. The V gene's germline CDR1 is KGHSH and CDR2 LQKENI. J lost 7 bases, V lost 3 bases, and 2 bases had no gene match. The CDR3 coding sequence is TGTGCCAGCTCACCCGGGACAGGGGGTGAGCAGTACGTC. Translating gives CASSPGTGGEQYV.

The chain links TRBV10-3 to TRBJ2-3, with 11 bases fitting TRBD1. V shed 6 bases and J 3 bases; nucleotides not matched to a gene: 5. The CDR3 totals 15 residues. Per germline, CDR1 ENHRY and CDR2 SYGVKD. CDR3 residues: CAIRWTGGATDTQYF. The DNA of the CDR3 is TGTGCCATCAGGTGGACAGGGGGCGCAACAGATACGCAGTATTTT.

The CDR3 nucleotides read TGTGCCAGCAGTTCACAGGGGCCCGTCGGCAATGAGCAGTTCTTC. Protein sequence: CASSSQGPVGNEQFF. This chain connects TRBV2 to TRBJ2-1, with 7 positions matching TRBD1. V gave up 5 bases and J gave up 6 bases; unmatched junction bases: 10. CDR1 and CDR2 from the germline V gene are SNHLY and FYNNEI. The CDR3 is 15 amino acids.

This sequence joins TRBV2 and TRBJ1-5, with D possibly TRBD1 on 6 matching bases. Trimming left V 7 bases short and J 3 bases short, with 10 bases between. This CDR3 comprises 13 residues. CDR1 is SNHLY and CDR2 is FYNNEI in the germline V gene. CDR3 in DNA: TGTGCCAGCAAGGGGGACAACAATCAGCCCCAGCATTTT. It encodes CASKGDNNQPQHF.

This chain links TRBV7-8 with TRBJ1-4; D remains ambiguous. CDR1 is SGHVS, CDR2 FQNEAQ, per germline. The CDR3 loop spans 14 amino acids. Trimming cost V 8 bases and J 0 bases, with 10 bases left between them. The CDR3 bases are TGTGCCAGCGGCTGGGTTGCAACTAATGAAAAACTGTTTTTT. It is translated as CASGWVATNEKLFF. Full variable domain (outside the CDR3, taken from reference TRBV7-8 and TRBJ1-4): GAGVSQSPRYKVAKRGQDVALRCDPISGHVSLFWYQQALGQGPEFLTYFQNEAQLDKSGLPSDRFFAERPEGSVSTLKIQRTQQEDSAVYLCASGWVATNEKLFFGSGTQLSVL.

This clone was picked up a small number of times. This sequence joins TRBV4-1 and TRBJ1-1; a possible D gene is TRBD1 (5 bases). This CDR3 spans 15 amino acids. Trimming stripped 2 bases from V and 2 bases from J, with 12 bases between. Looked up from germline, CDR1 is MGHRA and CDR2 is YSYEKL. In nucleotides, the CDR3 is TGCGCCAGCAGCCAAAGGGACGGGAGAAACACTGAAGCTTTCTTT. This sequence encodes CASSQRDGRNTEAFF.

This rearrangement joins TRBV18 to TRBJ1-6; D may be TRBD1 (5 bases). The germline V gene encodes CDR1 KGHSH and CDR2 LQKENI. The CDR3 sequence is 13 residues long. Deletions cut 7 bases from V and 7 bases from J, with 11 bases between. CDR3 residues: CASYGGGNSPLHF. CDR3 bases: TGTGCCAGCTACGGGGGAGGGAATTCACCCCTCCACTTT.

CDR3 sequence (DNA): TGCGCCAGCAGCTTGGCCAGGGGGCAAGACTATGGCTACACCTTC. Translating gives CASSLARGQDYGYTF. The V call is TRBV5-1, the J call TRBJ1-2; 8 bases are a match to TRBD1. CDR3 length equals 15 residues. V lost 0 bases and J lost 3; bases outside the gene matches: 4. CDR1 is SGHRS, CDR2 YFSETQ, per germline.

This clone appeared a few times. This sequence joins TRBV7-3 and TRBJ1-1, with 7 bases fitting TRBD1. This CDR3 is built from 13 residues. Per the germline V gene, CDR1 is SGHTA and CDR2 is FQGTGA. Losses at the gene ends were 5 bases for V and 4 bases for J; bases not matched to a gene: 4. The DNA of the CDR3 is TGTGCCAGCAGCACACAGGGGACCACTGAAGCTTTCTTT. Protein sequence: CASSTQGTTEAFF.

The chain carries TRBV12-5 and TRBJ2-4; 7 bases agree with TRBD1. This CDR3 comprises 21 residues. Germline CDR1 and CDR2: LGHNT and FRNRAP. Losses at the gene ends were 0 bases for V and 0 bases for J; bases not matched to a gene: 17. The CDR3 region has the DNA TGTGCTAGTGGTTTGGTAAGGGATGGGACAGTGGCTATCGTAGCCAAAAACATTCAGTACTTC. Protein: CASGLVRDGTVAIVAKNIQYF. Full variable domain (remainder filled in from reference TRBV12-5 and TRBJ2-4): DARVTQTPRHKVTEMGQEVTMRCQPILGHNTVFWYRQTMMQGLELLAYFRNRAPLDDSGMPKDRFSAEMPDATLATLKIQPSEPRDSAVYFCASGLVRDGTVAIVAKNIQYFGAGTRLSVL.

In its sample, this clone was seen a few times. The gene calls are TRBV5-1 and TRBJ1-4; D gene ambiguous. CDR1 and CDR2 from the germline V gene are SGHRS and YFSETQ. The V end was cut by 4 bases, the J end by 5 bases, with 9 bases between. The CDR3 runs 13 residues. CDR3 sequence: CASSVVPNEKLFF. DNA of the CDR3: TGCGCCAGCAGCGTCGTCCCGAATGAAAAACTGTTTTTT.

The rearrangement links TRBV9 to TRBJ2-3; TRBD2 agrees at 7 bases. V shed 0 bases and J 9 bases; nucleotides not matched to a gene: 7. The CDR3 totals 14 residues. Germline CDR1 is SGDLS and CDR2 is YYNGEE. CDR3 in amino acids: CASSVVPTSPTQYF. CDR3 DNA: TGTGCCAGCAGCGTAGTCCCGACTAGCCCGACGCAGTATTTT.